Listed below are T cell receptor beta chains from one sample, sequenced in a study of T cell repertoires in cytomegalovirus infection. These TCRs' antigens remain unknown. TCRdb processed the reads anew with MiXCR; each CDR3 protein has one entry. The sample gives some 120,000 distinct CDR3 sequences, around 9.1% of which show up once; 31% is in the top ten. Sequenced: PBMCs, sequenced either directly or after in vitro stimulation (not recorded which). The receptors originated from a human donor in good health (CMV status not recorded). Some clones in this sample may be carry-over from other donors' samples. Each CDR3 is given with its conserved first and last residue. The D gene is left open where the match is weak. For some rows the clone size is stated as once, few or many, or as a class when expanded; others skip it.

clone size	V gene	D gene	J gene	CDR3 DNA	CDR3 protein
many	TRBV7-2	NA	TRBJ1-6	TGTGCCAGCAGCTTAGTGGCAGGGGCCTATAATTCACCCCTCCACTTT	CASSLVAGAYNSPLHF
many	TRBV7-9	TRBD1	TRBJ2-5	TGTGCCAGCAGCACACGACTCGGGACAGGGGCTAGCCCAATTGAGACCCAGTACTTC	CASSTRLGTGASPIETQYF
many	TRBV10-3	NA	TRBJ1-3	TGTGCCATCAGTGGGGAAACTGGAAACACCATATATTTT	CAISGETGNTIYF
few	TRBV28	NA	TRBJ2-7	TGTGCCAGCACGGGCTCCGGAACTCCCGAGCAGTACTTC	CASTGSGTPEQYF
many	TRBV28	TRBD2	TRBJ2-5	TGTGCCAGCAGTGGGACTAGCGGGATACAATACCAAGAGACCCAGTACTTC	CASSGTSGIQYQETQYF
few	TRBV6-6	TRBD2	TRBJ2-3	TGTGCCAGCAGCTTAGCGGGAGGTACCACAGATACGCAGTATTTT	CASSLAGGTTDTQYF
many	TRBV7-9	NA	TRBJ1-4	TGTGCCAGCAGCTCCATTGAAAAACTGTTTTTT	CASSSIEKLFF
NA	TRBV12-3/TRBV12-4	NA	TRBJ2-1	TGTGCCAGCAGCATATTAACGGGGCTACGGATAGAGCAGTTCTTC	CASSILTGLRIEQFF
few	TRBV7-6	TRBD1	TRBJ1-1	TGTGCCAGCAGCTTAAGGGACAGGGGGGGGATGAACACTGAAGCTTTCTTT	CASSLRDRGGMNTEAFF
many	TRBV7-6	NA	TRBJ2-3	TGTGCCAGCAGCTCCTCAGATACGCAGTATTTT	CASSSSDTQYF
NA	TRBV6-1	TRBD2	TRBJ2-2	TGTGCCAGCGGGAGAGCGGGGTACACCGGGGAGCTGTTTTTT	CASGRAGYTGELFF
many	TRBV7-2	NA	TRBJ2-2	TGTGCCAGCAGCTTAGTCATCGGCGGGGAGCTGTTTTTT	CASSLVIGGELFF
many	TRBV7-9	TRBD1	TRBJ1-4	TGTGCCAGCAGCTTATTTGGACAGGGGGCGACCGAAAAACTGTTTTTT	CASSLFGQGATEKLFF
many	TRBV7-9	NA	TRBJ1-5	TGTGCCAGCAGCAAGGACGCGATATCGCCCCAGCATTTT	CASSKDAISPQHF
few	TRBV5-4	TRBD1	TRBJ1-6	TGTGCCAGCAGGGCCGGACAGGGTTTGAATTCACCCCTCCACTTT	CASRAGQGLNSPLHF
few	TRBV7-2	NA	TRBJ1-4	TGTGCCAGCAGCCAAGACAGCGCCCTTGCAACTAATGAAAAACTGTTTTTT	CASSQDSALATNEKLFF
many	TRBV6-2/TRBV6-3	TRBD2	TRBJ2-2	TGTGCCAGCAGGACTCCGGGACTAGCGGCACCCGCGAACACCGGGGAGCTGTTTTTT	CASRTPGLAAPANTGELFF
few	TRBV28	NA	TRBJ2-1	TGTGCCAGCATTCCGGGGAGCTCCTACAATGAGCAGTTCTTC	CASIPGSSYNEQFF
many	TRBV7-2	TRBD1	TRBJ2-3	TGTGCCAGCAGCCCGGGACAGAACACAGATACGCAGTATTTT	CASSPGQNTDTQYF
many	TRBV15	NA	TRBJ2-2	TGTGCCACCAGCAGACCCAGTACCGGGGAGCTGTTTTTT	CATSRPSTGELFF
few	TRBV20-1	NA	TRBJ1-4	TGCAGCCCTTTCCGGGACACTAATGAAAAACTGTTTTTT	CSPFRDTNEKLFF
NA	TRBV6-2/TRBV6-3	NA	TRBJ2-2	TGTGCCAGCAGTTACTCGGCGGGCACCGGGGAGCTGTTTTTT	CASSYSAGTGELFF
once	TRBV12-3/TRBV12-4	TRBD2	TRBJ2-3	TGTGCCAGCAGACGAACTAGCGGGAGGGCTGGAACAGATACGCAGTATTTT	CASRRTSGRAGTDTQYF
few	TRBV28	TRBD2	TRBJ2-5	TGTGCCAGCCAACTAGCGGGGGGGGGCCAAGAGACCCAGTACTTC	CASQLAGGGQETQYF
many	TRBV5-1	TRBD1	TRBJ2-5	TGCGCCAGCAGCTCCGGACAGGGGCCGGGGTACCAAGAGACCCAGTACTTC	CASSSGQGPGYQETQYF
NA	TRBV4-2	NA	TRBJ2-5	TGTGCCAGCAGCCAAGATACCGTTCCGGGGACCCAGTACTTC	CASSQDTVPGTQYF
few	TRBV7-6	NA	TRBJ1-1	TGTGCCAGCAGCTTAGAGTTTGGGGGCACTGAAGCTTTCTTT	CASSLEFGGTEAFF
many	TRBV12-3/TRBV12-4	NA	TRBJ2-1	TGTGCCAGCAGTTTAGGTCCCGCTGAAGATAATGAGCAGTTCTTC	CASSLGPAEDNEQFF
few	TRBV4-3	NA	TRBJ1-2	TGCGCCAGCAGCCAAGGGCTTCTAGACTATGGCTACACCTTC	CASSQGLLDYGYTF
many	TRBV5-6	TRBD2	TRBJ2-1	TGTGCCAGCAGCTCAGCGGGAGGGAATGAGCAGTTCTTC	CASSSAGGNEQFF
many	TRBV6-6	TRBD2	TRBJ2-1	TGTGCCAGCAGTCTGACTAGCGGGGGGGGGGACAATGAGCAGTTCTTC	CASSLTSGGGDNEQFF
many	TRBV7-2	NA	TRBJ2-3	TGTGCCAGCAGCTCCCGACAGAGTCCGTACACAGATACGCAGTATTTT	CASSSRQSPYTDTQYF
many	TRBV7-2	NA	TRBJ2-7	TGTGCCAGCAGCTTAGTCGGAACCTCCTACGAGCAGTACTTC	CASSLVGTSYEQYF
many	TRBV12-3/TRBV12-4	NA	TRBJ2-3	TGTGCCAGCACCAGCCAGGGATTCACAGATACGCAGTATTTT	CASTSQGFTDTQYF
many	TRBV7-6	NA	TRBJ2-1	TGTGCCAGCAGCTTAGATGGGTCCTACAATGAGCAGTTCTTC	CASSLDGSYNEQFF
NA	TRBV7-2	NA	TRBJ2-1	TGTGCCAGCAGCTTAGCAATAGCCATGAACTACAATGAGCAGTTCTTC	CASSLAIAMNYNEQFF
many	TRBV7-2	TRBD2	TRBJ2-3	TGTGCCAGCAGCTCCCAGATGGGGCTAGCGGGAGGGCGAACAGATACGCAGTATTTT	CASSSQMGLAGGRTDTQYF
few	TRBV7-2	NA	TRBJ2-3	TGTGCCGTAGCTAGCACAGATACGCAGTATTTT	CAVASTDTQYF
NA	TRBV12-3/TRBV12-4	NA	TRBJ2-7	TGTGCCAGCGGGGGCGGACCCTCCTACGAGCAGTACTTC	CASGGGPSYEQYF
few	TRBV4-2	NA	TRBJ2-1	TGTGCCAGCAGCCAAGATCAAGAGACAGAGCAGTTCTTC	CASSQDQETEQFF
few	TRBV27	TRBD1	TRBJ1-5	TGTGCCAGCAGTAGAACCGGGACAGGGGGCTATAGAAATCAGCCCCAGCATTTT	CASSRTGTGGYRNQPQHF
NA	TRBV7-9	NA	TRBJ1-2	TGTGCCAGCAGCTTAGTGAGCCAGGGGCTTGGGTACACCTTC	CASSLVSQGLGYTF
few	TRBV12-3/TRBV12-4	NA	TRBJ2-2	TGTGCCAGCAGGGCCCATCGGGCCCTGAACACCGGGGAGCTGTTTTTT	CASRAHRALNTGELFF
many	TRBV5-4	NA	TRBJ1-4	TGTGCCAGCAGCTTCGGGGGACCAACTAATGAAAAACTGTTTTTT	CASSFGGPTNEKLFF
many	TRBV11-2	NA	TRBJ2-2	TGTGCCAGCAGCCCCCAATACGTTCCCGGAAGGACAGCGAACACCGGGGAGCTGTTTTTT	CASSPQYVPGRTANTGELFF
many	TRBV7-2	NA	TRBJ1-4	TGTGCCAGCAGCTTAGCAGGGGGGGCAACTAATGAAAAACTGTTTTTT	CASSLAGGATNEKLFF
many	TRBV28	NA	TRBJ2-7	TGTGCCAGCGGGACCTCGGGAGAATACGAGCAGTACTTC	CASGTSGEYEQYF
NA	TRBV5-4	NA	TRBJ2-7	TGTGCCAGCAGCTATATCACCAAAGCCTACGAGCAGTACTTC	CASSYITKAYEQYF